A single sample is the source of the 30 T cell receptor beta chains below, sequenced in a study of early T cells in non-severe SARS-CoV-2 infection. TCRdb re-called the 5' RACE reads with MiXCR, one entry per CDR3 protein. The repertoire holds about 84,000 distinct CDR3 sequences, with 9% to 14% as singletons. The sequenced material came from whole blood. These receptors were obtained from an adult who was a healthcare worker with PCR-confirmed SARS-CoV-2 infection or an uninfected control (not recorded which).

Many counts were recorded for this clonotype. CDR3 sequence reads: CASGRQGRIEEKLFF. The CDR3 DNA sequence: TGTGCCAGCGGCCGACAGGGGAGAATTGAAGAAAAACTGTTTTTT. The V and J genes are TRBV27 and TRBJ1-4; 8 nucleotides match TRBD1. The V and J ends lost 8 bases and 8 bases, in that order; junction bases with no gene match: 13. The V gene's germline CDR1 is MNHEY and CDR2 SMNVEV (reference sequence). CDR3 length: 15 residues.

The chain joins TRBV25-1 to TRBJ2-3, with TRBD2 matching over 12 bases. CDR3 length: 18 amino acids. CDR1 and CDR2 (germline): MGHDK, SYGVNS. V trimming: 4 bases; J trimming: 6 bases; junction bases outside the gene matches: 14. CDR3 residues: CASSAPLLAGGRIDTQYF. CDR3 DNA: TGTGCCAGCAGTGCCCCGCTGCTAGCGGGGGGGCGGATTGATACGCAGTATTTT.

The rearrangement uses TRBV12-3 or TRBV12-4 and TRBJ1-4; D not certain. The ends were cut back, 5 bases at V and 2 bases at J, with 6 bases in the middle. This CDR3 has 13 residues. CDR3 nucleotide sequence: TGTGCCAGCAGTATAGTTACTAATGAAAAACTGTTTTTT. Translation gives CASSIVTNEKLFF.

There are many counts of this clonotype. The chain recombines TRBV28 with TRBJ2-5; TRBD1 aligns across 8 bases. CDR1 is MDHEN and CDR2 is SYDVKM in the germline V gene. CDR3 length: 16 amino acids. V was pared by 3 bases and J by 2 bases, with 8 bases of the junction left unmatched. CDR3 sequence reads: CASSFGQGARQETQYF. The CDR3 DNA reads as TGTGCCAGCAGTTTTGGGCAGGGGGCAAGACAAGAGACCCAGTACTTC.

In this sample, this clonotype turned up many times. The chain couples TRBV20-1 to TRBJ1-1; a weak D match, TRBD1 (6 bases). This CDR3 region has 13 residues. The ends were cut back, 5 bases at V and 2 bases at J, with 12 bases in the middle. The germline V gene has CDR1 DFQATT and CDR2 SNEGSKA (reference sequence). The CDR3 loop reads CSARGGLNTEAFF. The CDR3 nucleotides are TGCAGTGCTCGAGGGGGGCTAAACACTGAAGCTTTCTTT.

V is TRBV5-4 and J is TRBJ1-1; D gene uncertain. Trimming shortened V by 4 bases and J by 1 base, and 20 bases separated the two germline ends. Germline CDR1 is SGHNT and CDR2 is YYREEE (reference sequence). CDR3 length: 17 amino acids. The CDR3, as DNA: TGTGCCAGCAGCCGGCCCTGGGGAGCGGACCAGAACACTGAAGCTTTCTTT. Its translation: CASSRPWGADQNTEAFF.

This clonotype was recorded a few times. The chain carries TRBV5-6 and TRBJ2-1; D possibly matches TRBD1 or TRBD2 (5 bases each). CDR3 length: 15 residues. V was trimmed by 3 bases and J by 3 bases, leaving 13 bases between them. The V gene's germline CDR1 is SGHDT and CDR2 YYEEEE. This CDR3 reads CASSYLEGSYNEQFF. The CDR3 nucleotides are TGTGCCAGCAGCTATCTAGAGGGGAGCTACAATGAGCAGTTCTTC.

The chain is built from TRBV30 and TRBJ2-3; D is undetermined. CDR1 and CDR2 (germline): GTSNPN, SVGIG (reference sequence). Trimming pared 1 base from V and 8 bases from J, leaving 7 bases between. The CDR3 runs to 11 residues. The CDR3 reads CAWSGGGTQYF. The CDR3 region has the DNA TGTGCCTGGAGTGGAGGTGGTACGCAGTATTTT.

The V gene is TRBV18, the J gene TRBJ1-1; possible D gene TRBD1, 6 bases. The V gene's germline CDR1 is KGHSH and CDR2 LQKENI. V was shortened by 6 bases and J by 5 bases, with 25 bases between the two germline ends. The CDR3 has 17 amino acids. CDR3 nucleotides: TGTGCCAGCTCTCAAATTCCGGGACACCAGGAGAGGACTGAAGCTTTCTTT. It encodes CASSQIPGHQERTEAFF.

This clonotype was counted between two and nine times. This chain uses TRBV12-3 or TRBV12-4 with TRBJ1-2, with D possibly matching TRBD1 (5 bases). The CDR3 has 12 amino acids. The germline V and J ends were trimmed by 11 bases and 4 bases, with 14 bases remaining between them. The CDR3 spells CACEGNVYGYTF. The CDR3 region has the DNA TGTGCCTGTGAGGGGAATGTCTATGGCTACACCTTC.

This clonotype was detected ten times or more. The CDR3 nucleotides read TGTGCCAGCAGTAAAGGACTAGCGGGGGGAACGGATACGCAGTATTTT. This sequence encodes CASSKGLAGGTDTQYF. The gene calls are TRBV3-1 and TRBJ2-3, with TRBD2 matching over 14 bases. V lost 6 bases, J lost 6 bases, and 8 bases stayed unmatched. The CDR3 loop spans 16 amino acids. CDR1 and CDR2 from the germline V gene are LGHDT and YNNKEL (reference sequence).

This clonotype was counted between two and nine times. The J gene is TRBJ2-2, the V gene TRBV27; 7 bases match TRBD1. This CDR3 is 15 amino acids long. Germline V gene data show CDR1 as MNHEY and CDR2 as SMNVEV (reference sequence). V lost 3 bases and J lost 6; bases outside the gene matches: 7. In DNA form, the CDR3 reads TGTGCCAGCAGTTTGACAGGGTTCGGATCCGGGGAGCTGTTTTTT. This gives the protein CASSLTGFGSGELFF.

This clonotype was detected ten times or more. This chain links TRBV6-2 or TRBV6-3 with TRBJ1-5, with D unclear. Germline V gene sequence: CDR1 MNHEY, CDR2 SVGEGT. The V gene lost 0 bases and the J gene lost 0 bases, with 9 bases spanning the gap. CDR3 size: 16 residues. In DNA form, the CDR3 reads TGTGCCAGCAGTTACTCGGGCAGCTATAGCAATCAGCCCCAGCATTTT. Translation: CASSYSGSYSNQPQHF.

Ten or more counts support this clonotype. The rearrangement links TRBV5-1 to TRBJ2-1, with D hard to call. V was trimmed by 2 bases and J by 9 bases, leaving 15 bases between them. In germline, CDR1 is SGHRS, CDR2 YFSETQ. The CDR3 sequence is 14 residues long. Written as DNA, the CDR3 is TGCGCCAGCAGCTTAAGAGGCGGACCCGCTGAGCAGTTCTTC. This encodes CASSLRGGPAEQFF. Full variable domain (outside the CDR3, taken from reference TRBV5-1 and TRBJ2-1): KAGVTQTPRYLIKTRGQQVTLSCSPISGHRSVSWYQQTPGQGLQFLFEYFSETQRNKGNFPGRFSGRQFSNSRSEMNVSTLELGDSALYLCASSLRGGPAEQFFGPGTRLTVL.

This clonotype has a count of ten or more. Germline and junction disagree at one end, which may indicate a read error. This rearrangement joins TRBV20-1 to TRBJ2-1; D may match TRBD1 or TRBD2 (5 bases each). Germline CDR1 is DFQATT and CDR2 is SNEGSKA (reference sequence). This CDR3 is built from 12 residues. The CDR3 nucleotides read TGCAGTGCTCCGGGACCCCTTAGTGAGCGGTTCTTC. This gives the protein CSAPGPLSERFF.

The rearrangement joins TRBV15 to TRBJ1-6; maybe TRBD1 (6 bases). CDR3 length: 12 residues. Germline V CDR1 and CDR2: LNHNV, YYDKDF (reference sequence). The V gene lost 0 bases and the J gene lost 15 bases, with 9 bases spanning the gap. The CDR3 nucleotides are TGTGCCACCAGCAGAGAGGGGGCTTACCTCCACTTT. Protein product: CATSREGAYLHF. The whole variable domain, remainder taken from reference TRBV15 and TRBJ1-6, is DAMVIQNPRYQVTQFGKPVTLSCSQTLNHNVMYWYQQKSSQAPKLLFHYYDKDFNNEADTPDNFQSRRPNTSFCFLDIRSPGLGDTAMYLCATSREGAYLHFGNGTRLTVT.

This clonotype was detected many times. The genes are TRBV20-1 and TRBJ1-5; maybe TRBD1 (5 bases). CDR1 and CDR2 from the germline V gene are DFQATT and SNEGSKA (reference sequence). CDR3 length equals 16 residues. V shed 5 bases and J shed 0 bases, with 17 bases lying between them. CDR3 DNA sequence: TGCAGTGCTTCGGGACGCCGAGACAATAGCAATCAGCCCCAGCATTTT. Amino acid sequence: CSASGRRDNSNQPQHF.

There are a few counts of this clonotype. The CDR3 DNA follows: TGCGCCAGCAAACTCGCCGGGTCGAACACCGGGGAGCTGTTTTTT. The encoded protein is CASKLAGSNTGELFF. The genes are TRBV5-1 and TRBJ2-2; the D is unclear. Germline V CDR1 and CDR2: SGHRS, YFSETQ. There are 15 residues in the CDR3. Trimming took 6 bases from V and 0 from J, leaving 12 bases between them.

Many counts were recorded for this clonotype. V and J are TRBV20-1 and TRBJ2-7; D is unclear. V lost 1 base and J 2 bases, leaving 12 bases between the germline ends. This CDR3 comprises 14 residues. Germline loops: CDR1 DFQATT, CDR2 SNEGSKA (reference sequence). The CDR3 DNA is TGCAGTGCTAGAGGGACCGTAAGCACCTACGAGCAGTACTTC. Translation gives CSARGTVSTYEQYF.

The chain uses TRBV20-1 and TRBJ2-1, with 8 bases matching TRBD1. Germline V gene lookup returns CDR1 DFQATT and CDR2 SNEGSKA (reference sequence). This CDR3 is 14 amino acids long. The J segment lost 4 bases and the V segment lost 4 bases, leaving 6 bases of the junction unmatched. The CDR3 DNA reads as TGCAGTGCTACTGACAGGGGAGCTTACAATGAGCAGTTCTTC. As protein: CSATDRGAYNEQFF.

This clonotype has at least ten counts. The chain is built from TRBV11-2 and TRBJ2-2, with D maybe TRBD2 (5 bases). V lost 8 bases and J lost 3, with 7 bases in between. CDR3 length equals 12 residues. Germline CDR1 and CDR2: SGHAT and FQNNGV. CDR3 sequence: CASGSDTGELFF. In DNA, the CDR3 is TGTGCCAGCGGTAGCGACACCGGGGAGCTGTTTTTT.

In this sample, this clonotype turned up a few times. The chain has TRBV7-9 and TRBJ2-5; the D gene is possibly TRBD1 (5 bases). CDR1 and CDR2 (germline): SEHNR, FQNEAQ (reference sequence). The CDR3 contains 13 residues. Between the trimmed V and J ends, which lost 8 bases and 0 bases, there was a span of 10 bases. The CDR3 loop is CASREDNQETQYF. The CDR3 region has the DNA TGTGCCAGCCGAGAGGACAACCAAGAGACCCAGTACTTC. Based on the CDR3 plus reference TRBV7-9 and TRBJ2-5, the full variable domain is DTGVSQNPRHKITKRGQNVTFRCDPISEHNRLYWYRQTLGQGPEFLTYFQNEAQLEKSRLLSDRFSAERPKGSFSTLEIQRTEQGDSAMYLCASREDNQETQYFGPGTRLLVL.

This clonotype was detected a few times. The J gene is TRBJ1-1, the V gene TRBV29-1, with no clear D. V was pared by 8 bases and J by 3 bases, with 10 bases between. The CDR3 covers 11 residues. Germline loops: CDR1 SQVTM, CDR2 ANQGSEA. The CDR3 loop is CSLEVHTEAFF. Written as DNA, the CDR3 is TGCAGCTTAGAGGTACACACTGAAGCTTTCTTT.

This rearrangement joins TRBV5-1 to TRBJ2-3; D possibly corresponds to TRBD1 (5 bases). The CDR3 runs 16 residues. CDR1 is SGHRS and CDR2 is YFSETQ in the germline V gene. Trimming cost V 5 bases and J 2 bases, with 18 bases left between them. CDR3 coding DNA: TGCGCCAGCAGTTTTCCCCCCAGACAGTTCACAGATACGCAGTATTTT. It codes for CASSFPPRQFTDTQYF.

This clonotype appeared a few times. This chain joins TRBV5-5 and TRBJ1-1; D remains ambiguous. This CDR3 contains 16 residues. Germline assignment: CDR1 SGHKS and CDR2 YYEKEE (reference sequence). The germline V and J ends were trimmed by 0 bases and 0 bases, with 12 bases remaining between them. The CDR3 DNA sequence: TGTGCCAGCAGCTTGGGGCTGGACTCTTTGAACACTGAAGCTTTCTTT. This encodes CASSLGLDSLNTEAFF.

This clonotype was observed a handful of times. The chain carries TRBV5-1 and TRBJ2-3; 7 nucleotides line up with TRBD2. V was clipped by 0 bases and J by 3 bases; unmatched bases: 4. Germline V gene lookup returns CDR1 SGHRS and CDR2 YFSETQ. The CDR3 contains 15 residues. Written as DNA, the CDR3 is TGCGCCAGCAGCTTGGACGGGAGGCGGACAGATACGCAGTATTTT. Translating gives CASSLDGRRTDTQYF.

This clonotype was counted at least ten times. The chain recombines TRBV19 with TRBJ2-7; D possibly corresponds to TRBD1 (7 bases). This CDR3 contains 13 residues. V lost 2 bases to trimming and J lost 4 bases, with 9 bases between them. Per germline, CDR1 LNHDA and CDR2 SQIVND (reference sequence). The CDR3 region has the DNA TGTGCCAGTAGTATACAGGGGGGATACGAGCAGTACTTC. It yields the protein CASSIQGGYEQYF.

This clonotype was found many times. The CDR3 is CSARVRTELNTEAFF. The CDR3 bases are TGCAGTGCTAGAGTTCGGACGGAATTGAACACTGAAGCTTTCTTT. The rearrangement uses TRBV20-1 and TRBJ1-1; D is unclear. V lost 1 base to trimming and J lost 0 bases, with 12 bases between them. The CDR3 spans 15 residues. Per the germline V gene, CDR1 is DFQATT and CDR2 is SNEGSKA (reference sequence).

This clonotype was picked up a small number of times. V usage is TRBV28 and J usage is TRBJ1-1; D remains unclear. The CDR3 consists of 12 residues. Germline V CDR1 and CDR2: MDHEN, SYDVKM. The V end was cut by 7 bases, the J end by 0 bases, with 6 bases between. CDR3 sequence (DNA): TGTGCCAGCACAGACTTGAACACTGAAGCTTTCTTT. It codes for CASTDLNTEAFF.

The V gene is TRBV7-9, the J gene TRBJ2-5; D possibly corresponds to TRBD1 (6 bases). Trimming took off 8 bases at V and 3 bases at J, with 19 bases between the two ends. CDR1 and CDR2 from the germline V gene are SEHNR and FQNEAQ (reference sequence). This CDR3 region has 15 residues. The CDR3 protein is CASSKRTVWEETQYF. The CDR3 DNA reads as TGTGCCAGCTCGAAACGGACAGTCTGGGAAGAGACCCAGTACTTC.